The 24 T cell receptor beta chains below were found in one sample sequenced in a study of blood T cell repertoires in COVID-19. Some clones are missing from TCRdb's copy, which holds only in-frame ones; the method was immunoSEQ multiplex PCR. Among around 250,000 clones listed, roughly 89% were seen once. Sequencing was performed on peripheral blood. Receptors were obtained from a middle-aged woman who had recovered from COVID-19.

This rearrangement joins TRBV10-3 to TRBJ1-2; maybe TRBD1 (5 bases). This CDR3 is 15 amino acids long. Germline values: CDR1 ENHRY, CDR2 SYGVKD. The V and J ends lost 2 bases and 8 bases respectively, with 18 bases between them. The CDR3: CAISERGGGQDGYTF. In DNA, the CDR3 is TGTGCCATCAGTGAGCGTGGCGGGGGTCAAGACGGCTACACCTTC.

The rearrangement links TRBV5-6 to TRBJ2-1; a possible D gene is TRBD1 (5 bases). The CDR3 is 14 residues long. Germline loops: CDR1 SGHDT, CDR2 YYEEEE. V lost 0 bases and J 3 bases, leaving 7 bases between the germline ends. Here the CDR3 reads CASSLGQNYNEQFF. In DNA, the CDR3 is TGTGCCAGCAGCTTGGGACAGAACTACAATGAGCAGTTCTTC.

The CDR3 nucleotides read TGTGCCAGCAGCTCCGGGACAGAGAACACTGAAGCTTTCTTT. Its translation is CASSSGTENTEAFF. The chain recombines TRBV5-4 with TRBJ1-1; 7 bases map to TRBD1. V was clipped by 3 bases and J by 1 base; unmatched bases: 3. This CDR3 is 14 amino acids long. Germline V CDR1 and CDR2: SGHNT, YYREEE (reference sequence).

The rearrangement uses TRBV10-3 and TRBJ2-1, with D possibly TRBD2 on 5 matching bases. With 2 bases removed from V and 5 bases from J, the gap between germline ends came to 10 bases. The CDR3 consists of 14 residues. Per germline, CDR1 ENHRY and CDR2 SYGVKD. The CDR3 loop is CAISEGRWDNEQFF. CDR3 coding DNA: TGTGCCATCAGTGAGGGGAGATGGGACAATGAGCAGTTCTTC.

The CDR3 protein is CASSPGQGVTQYF. CDR3 sequence (DNA): TGTGCCAGCTCACCGGGACAGGGGGTGACCCAGTACTTC. The rearrangement uses TRBV18 and TRBJ2-5; TRBD1 aligns across 11 bases. Germline loops: CDR1 KGHSH, CDR2 LQKENI. CDR3 length: 13 amino acids. V lost 3 bases to trimming and J lost 7 bases; unmatched junction nucleotides: 1.

This clone was found once. Germline and junction disagree at one end, which may indicate a read error. J is TRBJ1-2 and V is TRBV7-9, with no clear D. The CDR3 has 13 residues. Looked up from germline, CDR1 is SEHNR and CDR2 is FQNEAQ (reference sequence). The CDR3 loop is CASSMPTSYRYTF. CDR3 in DNA: TGTGCCAGCAGCATGCCCACCTCCTATCGCTACACCTTC.

The V gene is TRBV5-1, the J gene TRBJ2-5, with 7 bases that match TRBD2. The V segment lost 4 bases and the J segment 4 bases; nucleotides outside the gene matches: 10. The CDR3 has 15 amino acids. Germline CDR1 is SGHRS and CDR2 is YFSETQ. The CDR3 loop is CASSVPGAGRETQYF. DNA of the CDR3: TGCGCCAGCAGCGTCCCGGGAGCGGGAAGAGAGACCCAGTACTTC.

J is TRBJ2-7 and V is TRBV4-1, with TRBD1 identical over 7 bases. CDR1 and CDR2 (germline): MGHRA, YSYEKL. V was clipped by 3 bases and J by 3 bases; unmatched bases: 8. The CDR3 sequence is 15 residues long. The DNA for the CDR3 is TGCGCCAGCAGCCACCCGGGACAGAACAACTACGAGCAGTACTTC. Protein product: CASSHPGQNNYEQYF.

This chain uses TRBV12-3 or TRBV12-4 with TRBJ1-3; D gene ambiguous. The germline V and J ends were trimmed by 5 bases and 1 base, with 3 bases remaining between them. The length of the CDR3 is 12 residues. The CDR3 loop reads CASSLSGNTIYF. CDR3 sequence (DNA): TGTGCCAGCAGTCTTTCTGGAAACACCATATATTTT.

The rearrangement uses TRBV10-3 and TRBJ1-1; possible D gene TRBD1, 5 bases. Germline V gene data show CDR1 as ENHRY and CDR2 as SYGVKD. This CDR3 is 14 amino acids long. V was cut by 5 bases and J by 6 bases, with 16 bases left in between. The CDR3 coding sequence is TGTGCCATCAGTTTACGTGGGGGGGAGGCTGAAGCTTTCTTT. Its translation is CAISLRGGEAEAFF.

This clone was counted between two and nine times. The rearrangement links TRBV2 to TRBJ1-1; D is ambiguous. The CDR3 runs to 13 residues. V was clipped by 4 bases and J by 1 base, with 7 bases between them. Germline V gives CDR1 SNHLY, CDR2 FYNNEI. The CDR3 loop reads CASSVAWNTEAFF. CDR3 DNA sequence: TGTGCCAGCAGTGTTGCGTGGAACACTGAAGCTTTCTTT.

CDR3 residues: CAWLGRGANVLTF. The CDR3, as DNA: TGTGCCTGGTTGGGCCGGGGGGCCAACGTCCTGACTTTC. The gene calls are TRBV30 and TRBJ2-6; D remains ambiguous. The CDR3 sequence is 13 residues long. The germline V and J ends were trimmed by 5 bases and 4 bases, with 9 bases remaining between them. Per germline, CDR1 GTSNPN and CDR2 SVGIG (reference sequence).

On this clone: Germline is not matched at one junction end, which may reflect a read error. V usage is TRBV6-5 and J usage is TRBJ1-4, with a possible D match to TRBD1 (5 bases). The CDR3 is 13 amino acids. Germline V gene data show CDR1 as MNHEY and CDR2 as SVGAGI. DNA of the CDR3: TGTGCCAGCAGTCGACCGGGGGATGAAAAACTATTTTTT. Amino acid sequence: CASSRPGDEKLFF.

V is TRBV5-4 and J is TRBJ2-2; perhaps TRBD1 as D (5 bases). This CDR3 contains 14 residues. Per the germline V gene, CDR1 is SGHNT and CDR2 is YYREEE (reference sequence). The V and J ends lost 2 bases and 2 bases respectively, with 7 bases between them. The CDR3 region is CASSFQGNTGELFF. CDR3 coding DNA: TGTGCCAGCAGCTTCCAGGGCAACACCGGGGAGCTGTTTTTT. The whole variable domain, remainder taken from reference TRBV5-4 and TRBJ2-2, is ETGVTQSPTHLIKTRGQQVTLRCSSQSGHNTVSWYQQALGQGPQFIFQYYREEENGRGNFPPRFSGLQFPNYSSELNVNALELDDSALYLCASSFQGNTGELFFGEGSRLTVL.

The chain joins TRBV18 to TRBJ1-3, with 7 bases identical to TRBD1. The CDR3 has 14 amino acids. The trim removed 0 bases at V and 4 bases at J, leaving 0 bases unmatched. CDR1 is KGHSH, CDR2 LQKENI, per germline. The CDR3 bases are TGTGCCAGCTCACCACCGGGACAGGGAAACACCATATATTTT. The encoded protein is CASSPPGQGNTIYF.

The chain joins TRBV7-9 to TRBJ2-3; tentatively, D is TRBD1 (7 bases). The V gene's germline CDR1 is SEHNR and CDR2 FQNEAQ (reference sequence). Trimming pared 5 bases from V and 2 bases from J, leaving 17 bases between. The CDR3 spans 16 residues. As DNA, the CDR3 is TGTGCCAGCAGCGGCAGGAGGGGGCTGACCACAGATACGCAGTATTTT. Amino acid sequence: CASSGRRGLTTDTQYF. The variable domain in full, completed from reference TRBV7-9 and TRBJ2-3, reads DTGVSQNPRHKITKRGQNVTFRCDPISEHNRLYWYRQTLGQGPEFLTYFQNEAQLEKSRLLSDRFSAERPKGSFSTLEIQRTEQGDSAMYLCASSGRRGLTTDTQYFGPGTRLTVL.

The chain recombines TRBV4-3 with TRBJ2-1, with 8 nucleotides matching TRBD2. Looked up from germline, CDR1 is LGHNA and CDR2 is YSLEER. CDR3 length equals 16 residues. With V trimmed by 2 bases and J by 7 bases, 10 bases remained unmatched. The chain's CDR3 is CASSQYLAGMMNEQFF. The CDR3 DNA sequence: TGCGCCAGCAGCCAATATTTAGCGGGGATGATGAATGAGCAGTTCTTC.

V and J are TRBV29-1 and TRBJ2-7, with 8 bases lining up with TRBD1. CDR1 and CDR2 (germline): SQVTM, ANQGSEA. V gave up 4 bases and J gave up 6 bases; unmatched junction bases: 2. The CDR3 spans 11 residues. This CDR3 is CSVGTGPEQYF. The CDR3, as DNA: TGCAGCGTTGGGACAGGGCCCGAGCAGTACTTC.

J is TRBJ2-5 and V is TRBV11-2; no reliable D call. CDR1 and CDR2 from the germline V gene are SGHAT and FQNNGV. Trimming left V 2 bases short and J 4 bases short, with 8 bases between. The CDR3 is 13 amino acids. CDR3 residues: CASSLNSLETQYF. CDR3 sequence (DNA): TGTGCCAGCAGCTTAAACAGTCTAGAGACCCAGTACTTC.

The rearrangement links TRBV3-1 (or the pseudogene TRBV3-2) to TRBJ1-5, with D maybe TRBD1 (5 bases). The CDR3 covers 15 residues. Trimming removed 3 bases from V and 3 bases from J, with 12 bases in between. CDR1 and CDR2 (germline): LGHDT, YNNKEL (reference sequence). CDR3 sequence reads: CASSQMGGVNQPQHF. CDR3 DNA: TGTGCCAGCAGCCAGATGGGGGGGGTCAATCAGCCCCAGCATTTT.

This chain connects TRBV27 to TRBJ2-3; D is unclear. This CDR3 comprises 16 residues. Trimming pared 6 bases from V and 2 bases from J, leaving 18 bases between. Germline V gives CDR1 MNHEY, CDR2 SMNVEV (reference sequence). CDR3 protein: CASSTETSHYTDTQYF. The CDR3 nucleotides are TGTGCCAGCAGCACGGAGACCTCTCATTACACAGATACGCAGTATTTT.

V usage is TRBV12-3 or TRBV12-4 and J usage is TRBJ2-7, with D uncertain. The V and J ends lost 3 bases and 3 bases respectively, with 9 bases between them. This CDR3 is built from 13 residues. CDR3 DNA: TGTGCCAGCAGTTTTCAACCTATCTACGAGCAGTACTTC. Translating gives CASSFQPIYEQYF.

This chain connects TRBV24-1 to TRBJ2-1; 10 bases fit TRBD1. The CDR3 has 16 amino acids. The V gene end was trimmed by 4 bases and the J gene end by 4 bases; junction bases not matched to a gene: 6. Germline values: CDR1 KGHDR, CDR2 SFDVKD. The CDR3: CATSDLTGGAYNEQFF. The DNA for the CDR3 is TGTGCCACCAGTGACCTGACAGGGGGCGCTTACAATGAGCAGTTCTTC.

This clone was counted a few times. The CDR3: CASSLQGREQFF. The CDR3 DNA follows: TGTGCCAGCAGCTTGCAGGGGCGGGAGCAGTTCTTC. This chain links TRBV5-4 with TRBJ2-1; maybe TRBD1 (6 bases). CDR3 length equals 12 residues. Germline CDR1 reads SGHNT; CDR2 reads YYREEE (reference sequence). V lost 1 base, J lost 10 bases, and 9 bases lay in between. The full variable domain, completed using reference TRBV5-4 and TRBJ2-1, is ETGVTQSPTHLIKTRGQQVTLRCSSQSGHNTVSWYQQALGQGPQFIFQYYREEENGRGNFPPRFSGLQFPNYSSELNVNALELDDSALYLCASSLQGREQFFGPGTRLTVL.